This is a list of T cell receptor beta chains from one sample in a study of Graves' ophthalmopathy and Graves' hyperthyroidism. TCRdb re-called the multiplex PCR reads through MiXCR, storing one row per CDR3 protein. The sample has about 660,000 distinct CDR3 sequences, more than 40% seen once; the top ten hold 3% to 3.5%. The specimen sequenced was peripheral blood. The receptors were gathered from an adult man with Graves' ophthalmopathy. CDR3s include the opening cysteine and the closing phenylalanine or tryptophan. Fields, in order: V gene, D gene, clone size, J gene, CDR3 protein, CDR3 DNA. The D gene is left open where the match is weak. Part of the rows lack a size; the others show once, few, many or a class for expanded clones.

>TRBV15|.|.|TRBJ2-5
CATSLDPQETQYF
TGTGCCACCAGCCTGGACCCCCAAGAGACCCAGTACTTC
>TRBV4-1|.|few|TRBJ2-5
CASSQAASYETQYF
TGCGCCAGCAGCCAAGCTGCTAGCTACGAGACCCAGTACTTC
>TRBV10-3|TRBD1|.|TRBJ2-2
CAISEADRGYGELFF
TGTGCCATCAGTGAGGCCGACAGGGGGTACGGGGAGCTGTTTTTT
>TRBV12-3/TRBV12-4|.|many|TRBJ1-4
CASRTNEKLFF
TGTGCCAGCCGGACTAATGAAAAACTGTTTTTT
>TRBV7-3|TRBD2|.|TRBJ2-7
CASSSSGTSGTYEQYF
TGTGCCAGCAGCTCCTCCGGGACTAGCGGTACCTACGAGCAGTACTTC
>TRBV12-3/TRBV12-4|.|many|TRBJ2-6
CASSFPPGANVLTF
TGTGCCAGCAGTTTCCCGCCTGGGGCCAACGTCCTGACTTTC
>TRBV29-1|.|many|TRBJ1-1
CSALMNTEAFF
TGCAGCGCCCTCATGAACACTGAAGCTTTCTTT
>TRBV12-3/TRBV12-4|TRBD2|few|TRBJ2-5
CASTPAGAQETQYF
TGTGCCAGCACCCCAGCGGGGGCACAAGAGACCCAGTACTTC
>TRBV29-1|.|.|TRBJ1-2
CSVEDGRDGYTF
TGCAGCGTTGAAGATGGGAGGGACGGCTACACCTTC
>TRBV9|.|.|TRBJ2-2
CASSVAAGVNTGELFF
TGTGCCAGCAGCGTAGCGGCCGGGGTGAACACCGGGGAGCTGTTTTTT
>TRBV5-1|.|many|TRBJ2-7
CASSLVPESYEQYF
TGCGCCAGCAGCTTGGTTCCGGAGTCCTACGAGCAGTACTTC
>TRBV6-6|.|few|TRBJ1-5
CASSEITGSNQPQHF
TGTGCCAGCAGTGAAATAACGGGCAGCAATCAGCCCCAGCATTTT
>TRBV5-5|.|.|TRBJ1-2
CASSLGQRDSYGYTF
TGTGCCAGCAGCTTAGGCCAAAGAGACTCGTATGGCTACACCTTC
>TRBV4-2|TRBD2|.|TRBJ2-7
CASSQDGTSGTSSYEQCF
TGTGCCAGCAGCCAAGATGGGACTAGCGGGACCTCCTCCTACGAGCAGTGCTTC
>TRBV4-2|.|many|TRBJ1-1
CASSQGSEAFF
TGTGCCAGCAGCCAGGGTTCTGAAGCTTTCTTT
>TRBV2|.|.|TRBJ1-1
CASSEEGPTATEAFF
TGTGCCAGCAGCGAGGAGGGGCCAACGGCCACTGAAGCTTTCTTT
>TRBV2|.|many|TRBJ1-2
CASSRGGYGYTF
TGTGCCAGCAGTAGGGGGGGCTATGGCTACACCTTC
>TRBV9|TRBD2|.|TRBJ2-3
CASSEGGGTPTDTQYF
TGTGCCAGCAGCGAGGGCGGGGGTACCCCCACAGATACGCAGTATTTT
>TRBV4-3|.|.|TRBJ2-6
CASSHYNSGANVLTF
TGCGCCAGCAGCCATTACAACTCTGGGGCCAACGTCCTGACTTTC
>TRBV10-3|.|.|TRBJ2-7
CASSYPGGFEQYF
TGTGCCAGCAGTTACCCAGGAGGGTTCGAGCAGTACTTC
>TRBV7-2|.|few|TRBJ2-2
CASSAFYTGELFF
TGTGCCAGCAGCGCTTTTTACACCGGGGAGCTGTTTTTT
>TRBV25-1|.|.|TRBJ1-2
CASSAGGTYGYTF
TGTGCCAGCAGTGCCGGCGGGACTTATGGCTACACCTTC
>TRBV10-2|.|once|TRBJ1-6
CASSESEGADSPLHF
TGCGCCAGCAGTGAGTCAGAAGGGGCAGATTCACCCCTCCACTTT
>TRBV19|.|many|TRBJ1-3
CASGRPGHSGNTIYF
TGTGCCAGTGGGAGGCCAGGGCACTCTGGAAACACCATATATTTT
>TRBV5-1|.|many|TRBJ1-3
CASSFLGNGNTIYF
TGCGCCAGCAGCTTCCTGGGCAATGGAAACACCATATATTTT
>TRBV4-1|.|.|TRBJ2-5
CASITSRVWETQYF
TGCGCCAGCATCACAAGTAGGGTCTGGGAGACCCAGTACTTC
>TRBV12-5|.|.|TRBJ1-3
CASGLRRRSSGNTIYF
TGTGCTAGTGGTTTAAGGAGACGGAGCTCTGGAAACACCATATATTTT
>TRBV5-1|TRBD2|many|TRBJ2-5
CASSYGLAGGRVEETQYF
TGCGCCAGCAGCTATGGACTAGCGGGAGGGCGAGTGGAGGAGACCCAGTACTTC
>TRBV20-1|.|.|TRBJ1-4
CSARETGYNEKLFF
TGCAGTGCTAGAGAGACAGGTTATAATGAAAAACTGTTTTTT
>TRBV10-2|.|.|TRBJ1-4
CATVPQGTLEKLFF
TGCGCCACCGTCCCTCAAGGGACGCTAGAAAAACTGTTTTTT
>TRBV7-3|.|many|TRBJ2-7
CASSPLGGEQYF
TGTGCCAGCAGCCCTCTTGGGGGCGAGCAGTACTTC
>TRBV29-1|.|.|TRBJ2-5
CSVWTPQETQYF
TGCAGCGTTTGGACACCTCAAGAGACCCAGTACTTC
>TRBV2|TRBD1|many|TRBJ1-5
CASSATGTGQPQHF
TGTGCCAGCAGTGCGACAGGGACGGGTCAGCCCCAGCATTTT
>TRBV11-1|.|.|TRBJ1-2
CASSFPREGYTF
TGTGCCAGCAGCTTCCCCCGGGAAGGCTACACCTTC
>TRBV7-9|TRBD1|many|TRBJ1-1
CASSSPGQGRYEAFF
TGTGCCAGCAGCTCGCCGGGACAGGGGCGATATGAAGCTTTCTTT
>TRBV10-3|.|.|TRBJ1-6
CASSGPQGTGNSPLHF
TGTGCCAGCAGTGGACCACAGGGAACGGGGAATTCACCCCTCCACTTT
>TRBV7-9|.|.|TRBJ1-4
CASSLALQGGEKLFF
TGTGCCAGCAGCTTAGCTCTGCAGGGCGGGGAAAAACTGTTTTTT
>TRBV7-8|TRBD1|.|TRBJ2-2
CASSYSRTGTTGELFF
TGTGCCAGCAGTTACTCGAGGACAGGGACGACCGGGGAGCTGTTTTTT
>TRBV5-6|TRBD2|.|TRBJ2-5
CAIKRTSGDQETQYF
TGTGCCATAAAACGGACTAGCGGGGACCAAGAGACCCAGTACTTC
>TRBV7-9|.|.|TRBJ2-2
CASSLARAAGELFF
TGTGCCAGCAGCTTAGCCAGGGCCGCAGGGGAGCTGTTTTTT